This TCR beta chain was sequenced during a study of blood T cells in healthy people across ages. Overall study findings and caveats: From one million sequenced T cells, diversity estimates were lower bounds.

Primers used in a second PCR of about 7 to 12 cycles were a sample-barcoded 5' primer and a J-beta primer mix. Each sample provided no less than 2.5 million CDR3-containing paired-end reads. TCRdb reanalysed the 5' RACE reads using MiXCR and keeps one entry per CDR3 protein. There are 1.5 million to 2 million distinct CDR3 sequences in the sample; around 40% occur only once, and roughly 23% lies in the top ten. Points on this clonotype: Its antigen is unknown.

This CDR3 comprises 13 residues. The germline V gene has CDR1 SEHNR and CDR2 FQNEAQ (reference sequence). The sequence was collected from a human donor in good health. The chain uses TRBV7-9 and TRBJ2-5; D remains ambiguous. The J call is uncertain, as TRBJ2-7 better fits the DNA end. Material for sequencing was blood. In DNA, the CDR3 is TGTGCCAGCAGCCCCCAGCACAGCTACGAGCAGTACTTC. This codes for CASSPQHSYEQYF.